This TCR beta chain comes out of a study of graft-versus-host responses after intestinal transplantation. The wider study: Each patient got anti-thymocyte globulin induction, then tacrolimus and steroids for approximately three years.

Points on this clone: What it binds is unknown.

The repertoire was sequenced with immunoSEQ multiplex PCR; TCRdb's copy has only in-frame clones and lacks some. This table has fewer than 15,000 clones, almost 85% appearing once. General study results and limits: Declines in HvG clones occurring early post-transplant were associated with peak circulating GvH clone levels. Recipient-marrow GvH clones were detected, some having first appeared in ileum or blood.

J lost 6 bases, V lost 5 bases, and 7 bases had no gene match. CDR1 and CDR2 (germline): SGDLS, YYNGEE. This CDR3 region has 15 residues. The material sequenced was PBMCs, taken after intestinal transplantation. The chain carries TRBV9 and TRBJ2-1, with 11 bases fitting TRBD2. The receptor's source is a human patient who received an intestinal transplant, so some T cells may come from the graft donor. The CDR3 DNA reads as TGTGCCAGCAGTCCTGCCGGGACTAGCGGCAATGAGCAGTTCTTC. Protein: CASSPAGTSGNEQFF.